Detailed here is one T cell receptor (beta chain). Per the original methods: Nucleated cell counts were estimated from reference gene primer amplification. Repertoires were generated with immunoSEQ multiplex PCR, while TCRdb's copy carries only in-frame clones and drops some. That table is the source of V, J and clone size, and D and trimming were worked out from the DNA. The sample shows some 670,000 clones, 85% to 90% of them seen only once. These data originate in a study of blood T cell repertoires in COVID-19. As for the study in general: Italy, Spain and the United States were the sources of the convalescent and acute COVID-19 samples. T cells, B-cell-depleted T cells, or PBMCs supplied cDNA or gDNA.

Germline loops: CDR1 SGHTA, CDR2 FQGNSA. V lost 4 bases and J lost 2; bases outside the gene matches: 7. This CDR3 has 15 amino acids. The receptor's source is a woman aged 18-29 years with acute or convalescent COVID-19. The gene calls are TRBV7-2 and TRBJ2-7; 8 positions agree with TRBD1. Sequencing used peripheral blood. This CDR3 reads CASSSQAGGAYEQYF. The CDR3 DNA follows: TGTGCCAGCAGCTCGCAGGCAGGGGGCGCCTACGAGCAGTACTTC. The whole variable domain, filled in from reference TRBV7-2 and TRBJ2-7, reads GAGVSQSPSNKVTEKGKDVELRCDPISGHTALYWYRQSLGQGLEFLIYFQGNSAPDKSGLPSDRFSAERTGGSVSTLTIQRTQQEDSAVYLCASSSQAGGAYEQYFGPGTRLTVT.